Each of the 20 T cell receptor beta chains below was sequenced from the same sample in a study of T cells in Graves' hyperthyroidism and ophthalmopathy. TCR beta CDR3 regions were amplified from RNA. The primer set for the first-round RT-PCR of the TCR CDR3 was HTBI. TCRdb passed the multiplex PCR reads through MiXCR, listing each CDR3 protein once. The sample includes about 550,000 distinct CDR3 sequences, under 25% of them seen just once. Sequenced: blood. The receptors derive from a man aged 18 to 30 with Graves' hyperthyroidism.

This clonotype was seen at least ten times. This chain uses TRBV12-3 or TRBV12-4 with TRBJ1-3; 7 bases map to TRBD1. The CDR3 length is 16 residues. After removal of 3 bases from V and 3 bases from J, the junction contained 8 bases not matched to a gene. CDR3 loop: CASSFRQGVSGNTIYF. Written as DNA, the CDR3 is TGTGCCAGCAGTTTTCGGCAGGGGGTTAGTGGAAACACCATATATTTT.

This clonotype has at least ten counts. The chain uses TRBV19 and TRBJ1-5; D is unresolved. CDR1 and CDR2 from the germline V gene are LNHDA and SQIVND (reference sequence). This CDR3 has 13 amino acids. V lost 4 bases to trimming and J lost 4 bases, with 8 bases between them. CDR3 residues: CASSKAANQPQHF. The CDR3 DNA reads as TGTGCCAGTAGTAAGGCCGCAAATCAGCCCCAGCATTTT.

This sequence joins TRBV20-1 and TRBJ2-7; 9 nucleotides align to TRBD2. The CDR3 extends over 13 amino acids. V lost 7 bases to trimming and J lost 3 bases; unmatched junction nucleotides: 7. Germline CDR1 and CDR2: DFQATT and SNEGSKA (reference sequence). The CDR3 bases are TGCAGTGTTAGTAGCGGGAGAGTCTACGAGCAGTACTTC. Translated, it gives CSVSSGRVYEQYF.

This clonotype was seen many times. The gene calls are TRBV20-1 and TRBJ2-7; D is possibly TRBD1 (5 bases). Germline values: CDR1 DFQATT, CDR2 SNEGSKA (reference sequence). There are 14 residues in the CDR3. V was clipped by 5 bases and J by 7 bases, with 21 bases between them. The CDR3 coding sequence is TGCAGTGCTTGGTCAGGGATACCCCAAAGGGAGCAGTACTTC. This encodes CSAWSGIPQREQYF.

This clonotype came up a few times. CDR3 sequence (DNA): TGCAGTGCGGACTCTTTCTACGAGCAGTACTTC. It is translated as CSADSFYEQYF. This rearrangement joins TRBV20-1 to TRBJ2-7; D may be TRBD2 (5 bases). V shed 6 bases and J shed 3 bases, with 9 bases lying between them. The germline CDR1 and CDR2 sequences are DFQATT and SNEGSKA (reference sequence). The CDR3 sequence is 11 residues long.

In this sample, this clonotype turned up many times. J is TRBJ2-7 and V is TRBV11-2; 8 nucleotides line up with TRBD1. V lost 4 bases and J lost 4; bases outside the gene matches: 9. This CDR3 region has 15 residues. Germline V gene sequence: CDR1 SGHAT, CDR2 FQNNGV. The CDR3 region has the DNA TGTGCCAGCAGCTCTCTGGACAGGGAGGCATACGAGCAGTACTTC. Amino acid sequence: CASSSLDREAYEQYF.

This clonotype was recorded many times. The chain uses TRBV6-2 or TRBV6-3 and TRBJ2-7; D could derive from TRBD1 or TRBD2 (5 bases each). This CDR3 contains 17 residues. Germline CDR1 reads MNHEY; CDR2 reads SVGEGT. V was shortened by 4 bases and J by 4 bases, with 23 bases between the two germline ends. The CDR3 DNA sequence: TGTGCCAGCAGTTCTACCCTGGGACGTTATAATCTTTACGAGCAGTACTTC. Its protein product is CASSSTLGRYNLYEQYF.

This clonotype was found once. One base away lies a much larger clone, so this may be a sequencing read error. The rearrangement links TRBV24-1 to TRBJ2-2; D is uncertain. This CDR3 has 14 residues. Germline lookup yields CDR1 KGHDR and CDR2 SFDVKD. The CDR3 DNA sequence: TGTGCCATCAGTGATTTTGGGCGGACCGGGGAGCTGTTTTTT. It is translated as CAISDFGRTGELFF.

This clonotype was detected many times. The chain joins TRBV5-5 to TRBJ2-7; D uncertain. The germline V gene encodes CDR1 SGHKS and CDR2 YYEKEE (reference sequence). There are 14 residues in the CDR3. V was shortened by 0 bases and J by 1 base, with 8 bases between the two germline ends. DNA for the CDR3: TGTGCCAGCAGCTTGGTAACATTTTCCTACGAGCAGTACTTC. Translating it yields CASSLVTFSYEQYF.

Turning to this clonotype: A junction boundary mismatches the germline segment, possibly from a read error. The CDR3 DNA follows: TGCGCCAGCAGCTGGACAGGAACTCGGGATGGCTACACCTTC. It is translated as CASSWTGTRDGYTF. The rearrangement links TRBV6-1 to TRBJ1-2, with 7 bases matching TRBD1. This CDR3 spans 14 amino acids. CDR1 is MNHNS and CDR2 is SASEGT in the germline V gene.

V and J are TRBV20-1 and TRBJ2-7; 8 nucleotides line up with TRBD1. V lost 0 bases and J lost 5; bases outside the gene matches: 12. CDR1 is DFQATT, CDR2 SNEGSKA, per germline (reference sequence). The CDR3 spans 16 residues. In DNA, the CDR3 is TGCAGTGCTAGAGATCTGGGACAGGCGCCTCCAGACGAGCAGTACTTC. This encodes CSARDLGQAPPDEQYF.

This clonotype was counted many times. The rearrangement uses TRBV15 and TRBJ1-2; 8 nucleotides agree with TRBD1. The length of the CDR3 is 17 residues. V lost 3 bases, J lost 1 base, and 10 bases stayed unmatched. Germline V gene sequence: CDR1 LNHNV, CDR2 YYDKDF (reference sequence). In nucleotides, the CDR3 is TGTGCCACCAGCAGCCCTAGATCCGACAGGGGTAACTATGGCTACACCTTC. It codes for CATSSPRSDRGNYGYTF.

This clonotype was picked up many times. This chain links TRBV12-3 or TRBV12-4 with TRBJ1-2; 8 positions agree with TRBD1. V gave up 5 bases and J gave up 2 bases; unmatched junction bases: 7. The CDR3 runs to 15 residues. CDR3 bases: TGTGCCAGCAGTCCGCGACAGGGGTCGAACTATGGCTACACCTTC. This gives the protein CASSPRQGSNYGYTF.

Details on this clonotype: A much more abundant neighbour one base away suggests this may be a read error. The chain couples TRBV11-3 to TRBJ2-7; D is ambiguous. This CDR3 is built from 14 residues. CDR1 and CDR2 from the germline V gene are SGHNT and YENEEA. DNA for the CDR3: TGTGCCAACAGCTCTCCGGGCCGCTCCTACGAGCAGTACTTC. It codes for CANSSPGRSYEQYF.

This clonotype occurred many times. The V gene is TRBV11-2, the J gene TRBJ2-5; the D call may be TRBD1 or TRBD2 (5 bases each). The germline V gene encodes CDR1 SGHAT and CDR2 FQNNGV. V gave up 3 bases and J gave up 4 bases, with 12 bases separating them. This CDR3 has 14 amino acids. The CDR3 reads CASSLGVAPETQYF. The CDR3 region has the DNA TGTGCCAGCAGCTTGGGGGTAGCACCAGAGACCCAGTACTTC.

CDR3 in DNA: TGTGCCATCAGTGAGGGGCCCAATCAGCCCCAGCATTTT. Translation gives CAISEGPNQPQHF. V is TRBV10-3 and J is TRBJ1-5; D gene unclear. Germline CDR1 and CDR2: ENHRY and SYGVKD. The CDR3 consists of 13 residues. Trimming removed 2 bases at V and 3 bases at J, with 5 bases between.

The chain recombines TRBV12-3 or TRBV12-4 with TRBJ2-7, with D perhaps matching TRBD2 (5 bases). The CDR3 is made up of 15 amino acids. V gave up 3 bases and J gave up 0 bases, with 12 bases separating them. The CDR3 bases are TGTGCCAGCAGTTTCTTCGGACTGGGCTCCTACGAGCAGTACTTC. This sequence encodes CASSFFGLGSYEQYF.

This clonotype occurred many times. The V call is TRBV12-3 or TRBV12-4, the J call TRBJ2-5; 10 bases are shared with TRBD1. The CDR3 is made up of 16 amino acids. V dropped 6 bases and J dropped 1; count of bases not matched to a gene: 8. The CDR3 nucleotides read TGTGCCAGCAGCCCCGGGACAGGGGATTTCCAAGAGACCCAGTACTTC. As protein: CASSPGTGDFQETQYF.

This clonotype was counted many times. The chain employs TRBV6-1 and TRBJ1-2, with D perhaps TRBD1 (5 bases). This CDR3 region has 13 residues. Looked up from germline, CDR1 is MNHNS and CDR2 is SASEGT. Trimming cost V 5 bases and J 1 base, with 8 bases left between them. Here the CDR3 reads CASSLTVNYGYTF. The CDR3 DNA reads as TGTGCCAGCAGTCTGACAGTTAACTATGGCTACACCTTC.

The CDR3 protein is CASTSLAQSYEQYF. The CDR3 region has the DNA TGTGCCAGCACCTCACTAGCGCAGTCCTACGAGCAGTACTTC. This chain uses TRBV6-2 or TRBV6-3 with TRBJ2-7; 7 nucleotides line up with TRBD2. Germline V lookup: CDR1 MNHEY, CDR2 SVGEGT. V gave up 7 bases and J gave up 1 base; unmatched junction bases: 7. The CDR3 sequence is 14 residues long.